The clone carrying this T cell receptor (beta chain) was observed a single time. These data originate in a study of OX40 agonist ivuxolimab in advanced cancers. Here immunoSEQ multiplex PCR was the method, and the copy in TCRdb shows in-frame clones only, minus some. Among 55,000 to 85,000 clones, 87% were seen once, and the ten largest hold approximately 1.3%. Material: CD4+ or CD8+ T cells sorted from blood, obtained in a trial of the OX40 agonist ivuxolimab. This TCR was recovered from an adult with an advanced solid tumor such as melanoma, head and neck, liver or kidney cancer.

The DNA for the CDR3 is TGTGCCAGCGCCACAGGGCTTGGCTACACCTTC. It is translated as CASATGLGYTF. The rearrangement joins TRBV6-5 to TRBJ1-2, with a tentative D call TRBD1 (6 bases). Germline V gene sequence: CDR1 MNHEY, CDR2 SVGAGI. The CDR3 is made up of 11 amino acids. The germline V and J ends were trimmed by 8 bases and 7 bases, with 11 bases remaining between them.